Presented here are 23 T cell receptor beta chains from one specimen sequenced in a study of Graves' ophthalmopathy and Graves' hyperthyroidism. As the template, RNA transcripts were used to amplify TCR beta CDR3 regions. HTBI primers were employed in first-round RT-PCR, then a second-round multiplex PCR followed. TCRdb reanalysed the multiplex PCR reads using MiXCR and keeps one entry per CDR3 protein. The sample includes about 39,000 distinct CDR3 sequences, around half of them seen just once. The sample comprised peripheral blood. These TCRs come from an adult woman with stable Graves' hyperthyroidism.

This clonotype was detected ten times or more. The CDR3 is CASRARVAGARTGELFF. Written as DNA, the CDR3 is TGTGCCAGCAGGGCAAGGGTAGCGGGAGCACGGACCGGGGAGCTGTTTTTT. V gene TRBV2 combines with J gene TRBJ2-2; 9 positions match TRBD2. Germline CDR1 is SNHLY and CDR2 is FYNNEI. This CDR3 spans 17 amino acids. V shed 6 bases and J 5 bases; nucleotides not matched to a gene: 13.

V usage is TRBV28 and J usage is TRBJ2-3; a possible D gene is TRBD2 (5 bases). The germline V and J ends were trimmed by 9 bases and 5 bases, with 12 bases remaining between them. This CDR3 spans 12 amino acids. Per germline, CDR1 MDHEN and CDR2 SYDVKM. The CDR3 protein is CASNPGGDTQYF. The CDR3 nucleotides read TGTGCCAGTAACCCTGGAGGAGATACGCAGTATTTT.

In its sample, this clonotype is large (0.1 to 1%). The CDR3 loop reads CASSLARYEQYF. The DNA of the CDR3 is TGTGCCAGCAGCTTAGCGCGGTACGAGCAGTACTTC. V is TRBV7-9 and J is TRBJ2-7; D unresolved. Trimming left V 0 bases short and J 4 bases short, with 4 bases between. Germline V gene data show CDR1 as SEHNR and CDR2 as FQNEAQ (reference sequence). The CDR3 loop spans 12 amino acids.

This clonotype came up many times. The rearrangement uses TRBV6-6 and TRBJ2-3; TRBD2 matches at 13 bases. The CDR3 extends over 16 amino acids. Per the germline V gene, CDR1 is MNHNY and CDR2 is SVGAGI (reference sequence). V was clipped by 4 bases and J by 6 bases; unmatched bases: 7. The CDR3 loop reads CASSSGLAGVGDTQYF. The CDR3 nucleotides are TGTGCCAGCAGTTCAGGACTAGCGGGAGTTGGGGATACGCAGTATTTT.

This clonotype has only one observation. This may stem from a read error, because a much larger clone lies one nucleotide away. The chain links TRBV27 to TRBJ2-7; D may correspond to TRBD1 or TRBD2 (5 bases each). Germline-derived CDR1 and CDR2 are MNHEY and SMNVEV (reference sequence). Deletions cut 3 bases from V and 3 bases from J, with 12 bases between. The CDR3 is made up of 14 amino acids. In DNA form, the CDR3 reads TGTGCCAGCAGTTTCACGGGGCCTTTCTACGAGCAGTACTTC. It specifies CASSFTGPFYEQYF.

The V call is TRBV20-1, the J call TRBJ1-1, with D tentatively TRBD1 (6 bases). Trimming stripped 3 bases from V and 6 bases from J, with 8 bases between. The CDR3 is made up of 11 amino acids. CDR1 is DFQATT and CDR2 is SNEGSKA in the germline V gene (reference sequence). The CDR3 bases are TGCAGTGCTAGGGACAGTCCTGAAGCTTTCTTT. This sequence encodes CSARDSPEAFF.

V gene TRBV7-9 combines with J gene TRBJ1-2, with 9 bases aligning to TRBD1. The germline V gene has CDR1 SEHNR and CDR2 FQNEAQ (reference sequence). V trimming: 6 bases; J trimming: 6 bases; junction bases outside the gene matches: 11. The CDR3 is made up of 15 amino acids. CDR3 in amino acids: CASRSGTGSMHGYTF. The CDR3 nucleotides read TGTGCCAGCAGGTCCGGGACAGGGAGTATGCATGGCTACACCTTC.

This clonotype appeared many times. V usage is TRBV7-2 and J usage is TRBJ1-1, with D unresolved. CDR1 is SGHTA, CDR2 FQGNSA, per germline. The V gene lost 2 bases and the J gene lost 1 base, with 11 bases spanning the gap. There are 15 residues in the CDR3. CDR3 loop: CASSLRNAPNTEAFF. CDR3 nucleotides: TGTGCCAGCAGCTTACGGAACGCTCCGAACACTGAAGCTTTCTTT.

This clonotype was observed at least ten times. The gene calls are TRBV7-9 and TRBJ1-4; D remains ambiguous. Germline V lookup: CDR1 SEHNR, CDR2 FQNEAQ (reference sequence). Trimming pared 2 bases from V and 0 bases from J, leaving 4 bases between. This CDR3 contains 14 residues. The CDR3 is CASSLSATNEKLFF. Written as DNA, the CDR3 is TGTGCCAGCAGCTTAAGTGCAACTAATGAAAAACTGTTTTTT.

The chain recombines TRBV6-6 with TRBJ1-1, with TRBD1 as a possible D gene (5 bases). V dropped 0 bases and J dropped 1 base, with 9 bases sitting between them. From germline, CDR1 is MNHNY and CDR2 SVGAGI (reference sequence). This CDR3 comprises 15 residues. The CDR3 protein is CASSYSRGWNTEAFF. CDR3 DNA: TGTGCCAGCAGTTACTCGCGGGGGTGGAACACTGAAGCTTTCTTT.

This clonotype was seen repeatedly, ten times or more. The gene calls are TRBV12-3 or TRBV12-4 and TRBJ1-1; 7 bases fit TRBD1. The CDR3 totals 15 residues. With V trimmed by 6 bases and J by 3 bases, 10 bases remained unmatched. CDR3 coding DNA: TGTGCCAGCAGCCCGTGGGGACAGCTTTACACTGAAGCTTTCTTT. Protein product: CASSPWGQLYTEAFF.

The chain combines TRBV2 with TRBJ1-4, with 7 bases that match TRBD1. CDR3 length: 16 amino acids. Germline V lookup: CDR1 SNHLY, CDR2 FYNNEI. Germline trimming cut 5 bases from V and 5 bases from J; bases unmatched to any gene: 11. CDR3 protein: CASSYSSGTVNEKLFF. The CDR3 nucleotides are TGTGCCAGCAGTTATTCTAGCGGGACAGTCAATGAAAAACTGTTTTTT.

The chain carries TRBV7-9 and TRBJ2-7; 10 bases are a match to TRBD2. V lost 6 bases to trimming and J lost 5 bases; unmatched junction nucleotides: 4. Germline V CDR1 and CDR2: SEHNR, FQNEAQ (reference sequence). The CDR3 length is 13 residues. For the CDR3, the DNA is TGTGCCAGCAGTGCTAGCGGGAGCGACGAGCAGTACTTC. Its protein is CASSASGSDEQYF.

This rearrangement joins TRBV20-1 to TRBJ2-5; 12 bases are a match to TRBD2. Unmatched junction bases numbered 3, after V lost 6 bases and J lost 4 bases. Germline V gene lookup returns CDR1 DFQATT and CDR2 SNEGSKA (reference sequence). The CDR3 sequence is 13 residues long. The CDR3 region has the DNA TGCAGTGCCAGACTAGCGGGAGCAGAGACCCAGTACTTC. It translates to CSARLAGAETQYF.

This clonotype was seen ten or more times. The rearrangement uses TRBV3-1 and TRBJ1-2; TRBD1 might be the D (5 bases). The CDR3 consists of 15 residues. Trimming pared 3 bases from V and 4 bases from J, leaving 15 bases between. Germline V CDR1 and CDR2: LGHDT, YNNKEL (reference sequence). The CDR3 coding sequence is TGTGCCAGCAGCCACGCCGGGGGGTATGGCTATGGCTACACCTTC. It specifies CASSHAGGYGYGYTF. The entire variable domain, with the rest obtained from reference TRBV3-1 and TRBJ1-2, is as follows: DTAVSQTPKYLVTQMGNDKSIKCEQNLGHDTMYWYKQDSKKFLKIMFSYNNKELIINETVPNRFSPKSPDKAHLNLHINSLELGDSAVYFCASSHAGGYGYGYTFGSGTRLTVV.

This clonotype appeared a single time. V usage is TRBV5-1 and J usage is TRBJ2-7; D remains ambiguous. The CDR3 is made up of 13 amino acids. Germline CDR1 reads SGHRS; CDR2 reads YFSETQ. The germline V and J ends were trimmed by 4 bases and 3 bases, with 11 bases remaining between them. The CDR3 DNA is TGCGCCAGCAGCACGGTCGTGGGCTACGAGCAGTACTTC. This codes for CASSTVVGYEQYF.

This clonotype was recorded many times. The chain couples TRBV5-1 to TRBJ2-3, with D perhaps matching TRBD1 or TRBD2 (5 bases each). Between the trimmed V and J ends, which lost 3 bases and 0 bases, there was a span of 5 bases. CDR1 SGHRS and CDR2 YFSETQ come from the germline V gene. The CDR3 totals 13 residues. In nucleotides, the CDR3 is TGCGCCAGCAGCTGGGACAGCACAGATACGCAGTATTTT. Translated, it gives CASSWDSTDTQYF.

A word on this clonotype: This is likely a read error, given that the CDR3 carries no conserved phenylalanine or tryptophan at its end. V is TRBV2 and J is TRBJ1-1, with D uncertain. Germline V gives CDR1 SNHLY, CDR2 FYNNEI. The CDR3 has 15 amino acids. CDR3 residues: CASSEGVSGNPEAFS. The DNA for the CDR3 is TGTGCCAGCAGTGAAGGGGTCAGTGGAAATCCTGAGGCTTTCTCT.

The CDR3 DNA reads TGTGCCAGCAGTTACTCTGGACTAGCGGAAGAGACCCAGTACTTC. This codes for CASSYSGLAEETQYF. The V call is TRBV6-5, the J call TRBJ2-5; 10 bases agree with TRBD2. Germline V gene data show CDR1 as MNHEY and CDR2 as SVGAGI. The CDR3 spans 15 residues. J lost 3 bases, V lost 0 bases, and 1 base had no gene match.

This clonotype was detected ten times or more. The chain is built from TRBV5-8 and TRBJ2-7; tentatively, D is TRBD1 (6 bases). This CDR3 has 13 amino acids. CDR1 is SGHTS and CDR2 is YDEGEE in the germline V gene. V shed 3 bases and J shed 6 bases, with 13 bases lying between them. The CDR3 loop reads CASSYLQGSEQYF. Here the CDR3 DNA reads TGTGCCAGCAGCTACTTACAGGGCTCCGAGCAGTACTTC.

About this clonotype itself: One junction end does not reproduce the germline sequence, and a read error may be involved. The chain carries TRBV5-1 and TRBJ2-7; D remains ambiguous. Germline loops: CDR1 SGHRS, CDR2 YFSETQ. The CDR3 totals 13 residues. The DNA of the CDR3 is TGCGCCAGCAGTCCTTCCGAAGGCCACGAGCAGCACTTC. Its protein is CASSPSEGHEQHF. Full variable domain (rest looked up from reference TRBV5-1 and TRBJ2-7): KAGVTQTPRYLIKTRGQQVTLSCSPISGHRSVSWYQQTPGQGLQFLFEYFSETQRNKGNFPGRFSGRQFSNSRSEMNVSTLELGDSALYLCASSPSEGHEQHFGPGTRLTVT.

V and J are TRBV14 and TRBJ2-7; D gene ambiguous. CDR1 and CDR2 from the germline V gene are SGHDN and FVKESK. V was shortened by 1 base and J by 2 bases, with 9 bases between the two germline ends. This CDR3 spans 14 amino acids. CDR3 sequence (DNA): TGTGCCAGCAGCCAAGGACCGTCCCCCTACGAGCAGTACTTC. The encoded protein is CASSQGPSPYEQYF.

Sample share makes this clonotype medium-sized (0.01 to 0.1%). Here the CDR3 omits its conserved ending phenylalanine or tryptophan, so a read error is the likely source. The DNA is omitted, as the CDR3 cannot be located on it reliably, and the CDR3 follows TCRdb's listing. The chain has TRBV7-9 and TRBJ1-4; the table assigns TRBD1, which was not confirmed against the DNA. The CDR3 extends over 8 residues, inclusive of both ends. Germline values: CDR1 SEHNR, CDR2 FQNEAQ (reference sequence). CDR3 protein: CASSLGWT.